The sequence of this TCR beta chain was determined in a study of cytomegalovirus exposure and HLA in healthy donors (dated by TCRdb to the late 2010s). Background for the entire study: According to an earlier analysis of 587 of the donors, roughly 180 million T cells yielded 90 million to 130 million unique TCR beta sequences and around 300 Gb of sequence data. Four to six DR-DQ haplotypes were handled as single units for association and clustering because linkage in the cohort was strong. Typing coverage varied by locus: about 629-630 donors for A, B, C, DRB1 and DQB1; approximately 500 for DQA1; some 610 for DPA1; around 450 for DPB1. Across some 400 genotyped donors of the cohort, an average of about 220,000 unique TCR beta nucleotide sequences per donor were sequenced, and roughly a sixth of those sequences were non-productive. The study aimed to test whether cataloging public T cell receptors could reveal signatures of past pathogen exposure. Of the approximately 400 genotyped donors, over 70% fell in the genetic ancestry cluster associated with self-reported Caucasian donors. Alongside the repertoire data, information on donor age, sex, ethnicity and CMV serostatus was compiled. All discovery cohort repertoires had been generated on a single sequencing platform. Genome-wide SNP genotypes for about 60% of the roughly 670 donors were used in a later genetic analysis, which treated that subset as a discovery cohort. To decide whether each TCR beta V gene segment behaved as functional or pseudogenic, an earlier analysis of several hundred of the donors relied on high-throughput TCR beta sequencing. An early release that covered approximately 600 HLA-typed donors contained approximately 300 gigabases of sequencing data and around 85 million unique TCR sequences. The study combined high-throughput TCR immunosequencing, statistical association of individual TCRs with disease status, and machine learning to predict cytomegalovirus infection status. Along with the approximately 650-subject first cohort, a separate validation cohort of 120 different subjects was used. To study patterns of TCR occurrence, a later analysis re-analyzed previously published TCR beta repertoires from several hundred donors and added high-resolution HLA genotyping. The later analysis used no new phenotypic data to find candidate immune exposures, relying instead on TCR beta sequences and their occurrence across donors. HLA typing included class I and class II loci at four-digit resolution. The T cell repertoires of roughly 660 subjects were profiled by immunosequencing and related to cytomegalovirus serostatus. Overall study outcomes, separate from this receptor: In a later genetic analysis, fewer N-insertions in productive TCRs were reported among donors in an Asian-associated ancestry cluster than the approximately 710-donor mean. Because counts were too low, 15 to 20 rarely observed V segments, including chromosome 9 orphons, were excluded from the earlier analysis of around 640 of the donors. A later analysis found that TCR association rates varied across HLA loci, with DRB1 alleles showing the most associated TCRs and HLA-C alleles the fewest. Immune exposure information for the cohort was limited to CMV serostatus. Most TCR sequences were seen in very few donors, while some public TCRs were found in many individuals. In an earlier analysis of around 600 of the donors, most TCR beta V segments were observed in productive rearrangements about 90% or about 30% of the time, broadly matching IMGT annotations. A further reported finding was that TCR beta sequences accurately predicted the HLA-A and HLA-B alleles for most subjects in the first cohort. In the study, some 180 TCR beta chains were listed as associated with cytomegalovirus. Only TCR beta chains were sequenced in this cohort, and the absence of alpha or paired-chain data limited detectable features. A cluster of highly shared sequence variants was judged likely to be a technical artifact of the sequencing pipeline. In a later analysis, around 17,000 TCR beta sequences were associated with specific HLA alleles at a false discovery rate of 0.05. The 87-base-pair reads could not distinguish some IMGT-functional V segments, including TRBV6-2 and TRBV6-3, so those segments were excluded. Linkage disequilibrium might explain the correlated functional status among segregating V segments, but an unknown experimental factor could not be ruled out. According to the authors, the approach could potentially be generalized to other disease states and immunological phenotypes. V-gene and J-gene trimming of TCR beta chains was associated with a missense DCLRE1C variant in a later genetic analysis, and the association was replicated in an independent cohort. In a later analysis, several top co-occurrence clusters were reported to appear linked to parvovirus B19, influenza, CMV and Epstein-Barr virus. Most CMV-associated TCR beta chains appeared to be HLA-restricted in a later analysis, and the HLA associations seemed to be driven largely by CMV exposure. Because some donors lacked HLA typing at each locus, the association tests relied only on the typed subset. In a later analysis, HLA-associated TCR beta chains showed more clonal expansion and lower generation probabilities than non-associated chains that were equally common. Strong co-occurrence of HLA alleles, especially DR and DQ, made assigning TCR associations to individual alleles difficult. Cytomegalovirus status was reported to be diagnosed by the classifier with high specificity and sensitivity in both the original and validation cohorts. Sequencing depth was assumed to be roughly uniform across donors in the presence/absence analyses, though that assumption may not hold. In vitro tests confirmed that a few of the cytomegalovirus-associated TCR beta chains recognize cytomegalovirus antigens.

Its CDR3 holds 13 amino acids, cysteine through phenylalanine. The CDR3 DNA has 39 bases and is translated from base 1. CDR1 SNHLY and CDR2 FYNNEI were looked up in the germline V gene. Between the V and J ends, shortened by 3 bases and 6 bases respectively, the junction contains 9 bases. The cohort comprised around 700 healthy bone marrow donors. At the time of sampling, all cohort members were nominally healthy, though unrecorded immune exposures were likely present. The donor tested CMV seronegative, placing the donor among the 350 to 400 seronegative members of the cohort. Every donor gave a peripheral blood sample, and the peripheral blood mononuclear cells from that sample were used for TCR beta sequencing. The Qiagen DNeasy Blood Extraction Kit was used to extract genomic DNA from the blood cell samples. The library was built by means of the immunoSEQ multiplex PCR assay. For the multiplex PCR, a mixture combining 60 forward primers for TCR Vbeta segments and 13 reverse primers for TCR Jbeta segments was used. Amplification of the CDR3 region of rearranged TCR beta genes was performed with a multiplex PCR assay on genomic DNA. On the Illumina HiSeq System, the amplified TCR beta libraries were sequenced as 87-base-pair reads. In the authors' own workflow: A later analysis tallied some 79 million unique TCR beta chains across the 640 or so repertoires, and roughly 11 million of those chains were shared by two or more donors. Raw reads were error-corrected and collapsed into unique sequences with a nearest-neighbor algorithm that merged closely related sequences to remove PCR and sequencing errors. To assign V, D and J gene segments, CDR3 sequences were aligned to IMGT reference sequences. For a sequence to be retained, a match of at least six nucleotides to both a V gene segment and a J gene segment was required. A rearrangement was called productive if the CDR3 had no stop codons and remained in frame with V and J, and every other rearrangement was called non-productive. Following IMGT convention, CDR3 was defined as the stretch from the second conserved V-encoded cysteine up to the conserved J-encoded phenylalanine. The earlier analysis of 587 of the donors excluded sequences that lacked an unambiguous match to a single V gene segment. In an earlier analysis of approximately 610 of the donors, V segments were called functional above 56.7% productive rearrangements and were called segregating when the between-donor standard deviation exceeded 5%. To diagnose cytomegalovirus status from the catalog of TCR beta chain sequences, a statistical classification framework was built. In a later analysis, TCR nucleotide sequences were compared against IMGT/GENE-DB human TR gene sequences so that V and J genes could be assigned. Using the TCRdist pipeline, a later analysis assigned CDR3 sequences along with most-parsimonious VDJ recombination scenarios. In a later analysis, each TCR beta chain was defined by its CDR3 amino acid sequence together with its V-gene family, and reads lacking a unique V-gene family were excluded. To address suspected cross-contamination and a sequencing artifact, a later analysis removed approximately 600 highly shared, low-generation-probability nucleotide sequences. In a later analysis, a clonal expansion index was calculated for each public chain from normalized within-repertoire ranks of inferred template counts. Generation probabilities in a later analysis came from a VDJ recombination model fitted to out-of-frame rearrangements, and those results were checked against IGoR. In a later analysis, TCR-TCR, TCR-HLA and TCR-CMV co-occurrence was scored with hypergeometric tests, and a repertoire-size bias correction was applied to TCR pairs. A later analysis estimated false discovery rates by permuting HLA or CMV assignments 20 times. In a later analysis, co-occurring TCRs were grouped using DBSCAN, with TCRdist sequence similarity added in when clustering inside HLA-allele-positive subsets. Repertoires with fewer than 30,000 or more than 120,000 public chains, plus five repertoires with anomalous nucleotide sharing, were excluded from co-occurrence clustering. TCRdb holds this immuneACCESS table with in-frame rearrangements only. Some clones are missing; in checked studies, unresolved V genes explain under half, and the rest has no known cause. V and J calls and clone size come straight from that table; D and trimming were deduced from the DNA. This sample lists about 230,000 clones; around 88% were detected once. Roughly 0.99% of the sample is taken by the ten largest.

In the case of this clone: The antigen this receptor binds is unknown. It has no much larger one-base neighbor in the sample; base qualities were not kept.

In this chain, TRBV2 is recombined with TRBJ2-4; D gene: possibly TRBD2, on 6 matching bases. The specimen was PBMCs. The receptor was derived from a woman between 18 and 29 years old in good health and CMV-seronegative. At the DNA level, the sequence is TGTGCCAGCAGTGAGGGAGGCGGAAACATTCAGTACTTC. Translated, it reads CASSEGGGNIQYF.